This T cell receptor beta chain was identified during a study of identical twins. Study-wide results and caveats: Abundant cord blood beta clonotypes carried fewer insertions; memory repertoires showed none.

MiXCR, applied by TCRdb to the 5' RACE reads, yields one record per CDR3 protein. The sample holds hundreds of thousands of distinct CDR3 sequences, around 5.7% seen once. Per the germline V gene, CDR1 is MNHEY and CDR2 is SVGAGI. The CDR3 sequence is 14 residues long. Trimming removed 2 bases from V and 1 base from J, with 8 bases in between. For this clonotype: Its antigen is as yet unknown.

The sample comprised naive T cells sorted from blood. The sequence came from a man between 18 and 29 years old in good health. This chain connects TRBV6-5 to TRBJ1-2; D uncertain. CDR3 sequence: CASSYAAGNYGYTF. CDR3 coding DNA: TGTGCCAGCAGTTACGCGGCGGGTAACTATGGCTACACCTTC.